This is a list of T cell receptor beta chains from one sample in a study of OX40 agonist ivuxolimab in advanced cancers. The method was immunoSEQ multiplex PCR; TCRdb's version includes in-frame clones alone and lacks a portion of them. The data hold roughly 42,000 clones, with about nine tenths observed a single time. The sample was CD4+ or CD8+ T cells sorted from blood, taken in a trial of the OX40 agonist ivuxolimab. The receptors were gathered from an adult with an advanced solid tumor such as melanoma, head and neck, liver or kidney cancer. Both conserved end residues are part of each CDR3. A D gene is named only where the DNA matches it firmly. Rows give clone size only sometimes, using once, few, many, or a class for an expanded clone.

TRBV9,few,.,TRBJ1-5,15,TGTGCCAGCAGCGTAGACGGGGCCAGCAATCAGCCCCAGCATTTT,CASSVDGASNQPQHF
TRBV10-1,.,.,TRBJ1-1,13,TGCGCCAGCAGTGGAACGGGTGCGGCTGAAGCTTTCTTT,CASSGTGAAEAFF
TRBV11-2,medium-sized,TRBD1,TRBJ2-7,11,TGTGCCAGCAGCTTCCGGGACAGGGAGTACTTC,CASSFRDREYF
TRBV5-1,.,TRBD1,TRBJ2-7,15,TGCGCCAGCAGCCCAGACAGGGGACGTTCCTACGAGCAGTACTTC,CASSPDRGRSYEQYF
TRBV6-5,.,.,TRBJ2-1,15,TGTGCCAGCAGTTACGGTATGAGTTGGAACAATGAGCAGTTCTTC,CASSYGMSWNNEQFF
TRBV11-2,.,.,TRBJ2-7,11,TGTGCCAGCAGCTTAGGGAACGAGCAGTACTTC,CASSLGNEQYF
TRBV4-1,.,.,TRBJ2-5,17,TGCGCCAGCAGCCCAGGATCTTGGCTCGGTAACCAAGAGACCCAGTACTTC,CASSPGSWLGNQETQYF
TRBV27,once,.,TRBJ2-7,14,TGTGCCAGCAGTTTAGGGGCTACTGCCTACGAGCAGTACTTC,CASSLGATAYEQYF
TRBV30,once,.,TRBJ1-3,13,TGTGCCCGAACCGGGGGCTCTGGAAACACCATATATTTT,CARTGGSGNTIYF
TRBV30,.,.,TRBJ2-2,14,TGTGCTTGGAGAGCACGCATGGGACCCGGGGAGCTGTTTTTT,CAWRARMGPGELFF
TRBV21-1,.,.,TRBJ2-7,16,TGTGCCAGCAGCGATAAAGGGGACAGGGGAACCTACGAGCAGTACTTC,CASSDKGDRGTYEQYF
TRBV19,.,.,TRBJ2-7,13,TGTGCCAGTAGTGACAGAGCGTATTCCGAGCAGTACTTC,CASSDRAYSEQYF
TRBV27,.,TRBD1,TRBJ2-7,13,TGTGCCAGCAGTCCGGGACAGTCCTACGAGCAGTACTTC,CASSPGQSYEQYF
TRBV7-7,.,TRBD2,TRBJ2-1,15,TGTGCTAGCAGCTTAGTGTTACAGCGGGAGAATGAGCAGTTCTTC,CASSLVLQRENEQFF
TRBV28,.,TRBD1,TRBJ2-7,14,TGTGCCAGCAGTTGGAACAGGGGCCCCTACGAGCAGTACTTC,CASSWNRGPYEQYF
TRBV5-4,.,TRBD2,TRBJ2-7,14,TGTGCCAGCAGGCTAGCGGGAGGGAGCTCCGAGCAGTACTTC,CASRLAGGSSEQYF
TRBV18,.,.,TRBJ2-1,13,TGTGCCAGCTCACCTGTCTCCTACAATGAGCAGTTCTTC,CASSPVSYNEQFF
TRBV27,.,.,TRBJ2-7,14,TGTGCCAGCAGTTTGGGGGGGGCCGACTACGAGCAGTACTTC,CASSLGGADYEQYF
TRBV11-3,.,.,TRBJ2-2,11,TGTGCCAGCAGCTTAACCGGGGAGCTGTTTTTT,CASSLTGELFF
TRBV13,.,TRBD1,TRBJ1-2,13,TGTGCCAGCAGCAATGGACAGGGTTCAGGCTACACCTTC,CASSNGQGSGYTF
TRBV29-1,.,.,TRBJ2-7,12,TGCAGCGTCCTCAAGGACACCAACGAGCAGTACTTC,CSVLKDTNEQYF
TRBV28,.,.,TRBJ2-1,15,TGTGCCAGCATCTTCCGGGGACCCGTAGACAATGAGCAGTTCTTC,CASIFRGPVDNEQFF
TRBV6-6,.,.,TRBJ2-7,13,TGTGCCAGCAGTTACCAAAGCTCCTACGAGCAGTACTTC,CASSYQSSYEQYF
TRBV9,.,.,TRBJ2-7,13,TGTGCCAGCAGCGTAGGGAGTTATGGCGAGCAGTACTTC,CASSVGSYGEQYF
TRBV19,few,.,TRBJ1-1,17,TGTGCCAGTATTCCCGTTGGGGAGGGGAGATTGAACACTGAAGCTTTCTTT,CASIPVGEGRLNTEAFF
TRBV2,.,TRBD2,TRBJ2-3,17,TGTGCCAGCAGTGAATGGGCGATAGCGGGAGGCACAGATACGCAGTATTTT,CASSEWAIAGGTDTQYF
TRBV9,once,.,TRBJ2-1,15,TGTGCCAGCAGCGTAGGGGGCGGGACCGGTAGTGAGCAGTTCTTC,CASSVGGGTGSEQFF
TRBV11-3,.,.,TRBJ2-1,13,TGTGCCAGCAGCTTAGCACTAAACAATGAGCAGTTCTTC,CASSLALNNEQFF
TRBV6-1,.,.,TRBJ2-7,14,TGTGCCAGCATCGAATCAAGGACAGATTACGAGCAGTACTTC,CASIESRTDYEQYF
TRBV28,.,TRBD2,TRBJ2-2,17,TGTGCCAGCAGTTTAGCGAAGACTAGCGTGGACACCGGGGAGCTGTTTTTT,CASSLAKTSVDTGELFF
TRBV30,.,TRBD2,TRBJ2-1,16,TGTGCCTGGAGTGGGTCTAGCGGGAGACCCTACAATGAGCAGTTCTTC,CAWSGSSGRPYNEQFF
TRBV5-6,.,TRBD1,TRBJ2-1,16,TGTGCCAGCAGCTTGAGTGAACAGGGGGACTACAATGAGCAGTTCTTC,CASSLSEQGDYNEQFF
TRBV11-2,.,TRBD1,TRBJ1-5,16,TGTGCCAGCAGCTTAGGTCGGACAGGGTGGCCTCAGCCCCAGCATTTT,CASSLGRTGWPQPQHF
TRBV13,.,TRBD1,TRBJ1-1,16,TGTGCCAGCAGCTTAGGTCCGGGACAGGGAGGTTGGGAAGCTTTCTTT,CASSLGPGQGGWEAFF
TRBV4-1,.,TRBD2,TRBJ2-1,18,TGCGCCAGCAGCCAAGACTCGGGTCTAGCGGGAGTGGGCAATGAGCAGTTCTTC,CASSQDSGLAGVGNEQFF
TRBV7-9,.,.,TRBJ2-1,16,TGTGCCAGCAGCCCGACTCTAGTAAAGGGCGACAATGAGCAGTTCTTC,CASSPTLVKGDNEQFF
TRBV6-6,.,.,TRBJ2-7,13,TGTGCCAGCAGTTACTCAAGGGGGTACGAGCAGTACTTC,CASSYSRGYEQYF
TRBV5-5,.,.,TRBJ2-7,13,TGTGCCAGCAGCTTTAGTATAAACTACGAGCAGTACTTC,CASSFSINYEQYF